This entry features one T cell receptor (beta chain) sequence. Its antigen specificity is not known. It has no much larger one-base neighbor in the sample; base qualities were not kept. TCR CDR3 regions were amplified from genomic DNA by multiplex PCR using the deep immunoSEQ assay. For each cell subset, the extracted genomic DNA was distributed evenly across all wells of several immunoSEQ 96-well plates, and each plate served as one replicate. For sorted subsets, each replicate PCR was loaded with approximately 0.2 ug genomic DNA, equivalent to 30,000 or so T cell genomes. Purified libraries were measured with a Qubit 3.0 fluorometer, size-checked on a Bioanalyzer 2100, and measured again with the KAPA Library Quantification kit. Every immunoSEQ 96-well plate was sequenced on a separate single-read 150-cycle Illumina NextSeq 550 flow cell. Per the authors' processing: Because the immunoSEQ output included only junctional sequences and no quality scores, the filtering could not be the same as the filtering used for full-length reads. Sequences were annotated with PyIR, a Python wrapper for IgBLAST v1.9, using IMGT germline references to assign V/J genes and CDR3. Reads were filtered out if the reads had weak V/J assignments (E-value above 1e-6), no CDR3, stop codons, out-of-frame junctions, or ambiguous translated residues. V3J clonotypes were defined by identical inferred V gene, J gene, and CDR3 amino acid sequence. To compute the percentage overlap between repertoires, the number of shared unique clonotypes was divided by the size of the smaller repertoire. Three approaches were used to assess repertoire richness: RTK rarefaction, the Chao1 estimator, and Recon v2.1 estimates of unobserved clonotypes. OLGA was used to compute generation probabilities for all TCRbeta clonotypes that the gDNA method yielded from four donors. In TCRdb, the immuneACCESS table is reduced to in-frame sequences with V and J assigned. These tables do not hold every clone; where another copy was compared, an unresolved V gene accounts for under half, and the others remain unexplained. That table supplies the V and J calls and clone size; D and trimming were determined from the DNA. For this sample the table gives about 2.3 million clones, of which just over 90% were detected only once. The ten largest clonotypes hold 0.39% of the sample.

This sample stems from a study of shared clonotypes between healthy human individuals (dated by TCRdb to the early 2020s). Broadly, across the study: Two women and a few men aged 18 to 49 years were included in the cohort. To estimate repertoire size and how much clonotype sharing occurs between individuals, the study deeply sequenced the blood TCR repertoires of roughly 5 healthy adults. Per donor, three plates each were used for CD4 naive and CD4 memory, two for CD8 naive, and one for CD8 memory. To increase sequencing depth and limit assay-specific biases, different laboratories used diverse techniques to prepare libraries and sequence TCR repertoires. Per donor, leukapheresis produced somewhere between about 0.8 and 9 billion PBMCs.

The CDR3 runs 15 amino acids, cysteine and phenylalanine included. Only CDR3 DNA remains: 45 bases, in frame from the first base. Trimming takes 0 bases off V and 8 bases off J; junction bases not matched to a gene: 8. The germline V gene gives CDR1 as SQVTM and CDR2 as ANQGSEA. What the work shows at the level of the full study, not this receptor alone: Sampling was restricted to blood, and TCR repertoires in tissues likely differ from the TCR repertoires found in blood. Across a few donors, approximately 4.6% of naive CD4, approximately 3.5% of naive CD8, 2.3% of memory CD4, and roughly 0.4% of memory CD8 clonotypes were shared. The genetic and exposure-history diversity represented was limited by the small number of donors. Compared with non-shared clonotypes, the clonotypes found in all four sorted-subset donors had higher generation probabilities. Based on pairwise subsampling, the degree of clonotype sharing among donors was expected to be affected by sequencing depth. Incomplete sequencing was indicated by rarefaction of sorted-subset datasets, despite the large sequencing depth. Naive subsets generally had larger estimated clonotype richness than memory subsets did.

Donors were healthy HIV-negative adults with no recently reported acute infections or vaccinations. Only Caucasian adults living in Nashville, Tennessee, USA were represented among the donors. CD4+ T cells were enriched through magnetic negative selection, after which naive cells were positively selected on CD45RA and the remaining negative fraction served as the memory subset. Blood was obtained by leukapheresis, after which PBMCs were separated by Ficoll-Histopaque density gradient centrifugation and cryopreserved in liquid nitrogen vapor phase. Purity and quantity of every magnetically sorted T cell population were checked by analytical flow cytometry. From each sorted fraction, genomic DNA was isolated and quantified by UV absorbance on a Nanodrop 2000c.

The sample consisted of naive CD4+ T cells from PBMCs. Reading the label with the study, this specimen's cell subset or site is: CD45RA+ positively selected. This sequence was found in a man aged 18 to 29 in good health. Some clones in this sample may be carry-over from other donors' samples. The chain joins TRBV29-1 to TRBJ2-1, and 9 bases in between align with TRBD2. Here is the DNA: TGCAGCGTTGAAGATCGGGGCGGGAGGGGCGATGAGCAGTTCTTC. It translates to CSVEDRGGRGDEQFF.